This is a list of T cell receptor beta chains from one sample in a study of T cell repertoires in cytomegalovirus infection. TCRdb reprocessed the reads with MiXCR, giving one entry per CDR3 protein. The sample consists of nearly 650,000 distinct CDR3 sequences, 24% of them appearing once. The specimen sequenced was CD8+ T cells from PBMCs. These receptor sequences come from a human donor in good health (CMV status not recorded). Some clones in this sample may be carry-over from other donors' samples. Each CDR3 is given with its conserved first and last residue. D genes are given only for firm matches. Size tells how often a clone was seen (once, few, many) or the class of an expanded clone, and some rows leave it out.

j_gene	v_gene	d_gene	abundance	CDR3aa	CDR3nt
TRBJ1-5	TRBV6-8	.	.	CASSPQQVSNQPQHF	TGTGCCAGCAGTCCCCAGCAAGTTAGCAATCAGCCCCAGCATTTT
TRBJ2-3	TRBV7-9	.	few	CASSLLRFADTQYF	TGTGCCAGCAGCTTACTGAGGTTCGCAGATACGCAGTATTTT
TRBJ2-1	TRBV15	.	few	CATSHIKGGIWGANF	TGTGCCACCAGTCATATCAAGGGCGGGATCTGGGGGGCGAACTTC
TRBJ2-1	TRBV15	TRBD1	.	CATSKGAVSYNEQFF	TGTGCCACCAGCAAGGGGGCAGTGAGTTACAATGAGCAGTTCTTC
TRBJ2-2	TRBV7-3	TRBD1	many	CASSLWTGDTGELFF	TGTGCCAGCAGCTTATGGACAGGGGACACCGGGGAGCTGTTTTTT
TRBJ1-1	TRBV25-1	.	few	CASGSTGYDAFF	TGTGCCAGCGGATCGACGGGGTACGATGCTTTCTTT
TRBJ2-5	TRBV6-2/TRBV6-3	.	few	CASSPGLGMETQYF	TGTGCCAGCAGTCCTGGACTGGGGATGGAGACCCAGTACTTC
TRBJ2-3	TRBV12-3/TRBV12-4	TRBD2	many	CASGPTSGVADTQYF	TGTGCCAGCGGCCCGACTAGCGGGGTCGCAGATACGCAGTATTTT
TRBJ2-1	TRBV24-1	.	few	CATGDPKASYNEQFF	TGTGCCACCGGGGACCCCAAGGCCTCCTACAATGAGCAGTTCTTC
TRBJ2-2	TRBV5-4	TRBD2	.	CASSSPRTSENTGELFF	TGTGCCAGCAGCTCCCCCCGGACTAGCGAGAACACCGGGGAGCTGTTTTTT
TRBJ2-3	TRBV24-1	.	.	CATSDLTGGSRSTDTQYF	TGTGCCACCAGTGATTTGACGGGGGGCTCCCGGAGCACAGATACGCAGTATTTT
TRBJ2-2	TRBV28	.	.	CASSFSVLGNGELFF	TGTGCCAGCAGTTTCTCAGTACTAGGAAACGGGGAGCTGTTTTTT
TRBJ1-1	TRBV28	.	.	CAGGRRTGTEAFF	TGTGCCGGGGGACGGCGGACGGGCACTGAAGCTTTCTTT
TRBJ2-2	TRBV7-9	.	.	CASSLRRVDGELFF	TGTGCCAGCAGCCTACGCAGGGTTGACGGGGAGCTGTTTTTT
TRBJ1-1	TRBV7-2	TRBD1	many	CASSWDSGNTEAFF	TGTGCCAGCAGCTGGGACAGTGGGAACACTGAAGCTTTCTTT
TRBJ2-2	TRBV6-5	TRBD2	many	CASSYSTGGNGELFF	TGTGCCAGCAGTTACTCTACGGGGGGGAACGGGGAGCTGTTTTTT
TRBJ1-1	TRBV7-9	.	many	CASSSDSNTEAFF	TGTGCCAGCAGCTCGGACTCGAACACTGAAGCTTTCTTT
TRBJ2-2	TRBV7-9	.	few	CASSAPGTIFRELFF	TGTGCCAGCAGCGCGCCCGGGACAATTTTTCGGGAGCTGTTTTTT
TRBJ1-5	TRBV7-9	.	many	CASSADGNQPQHF	TGTGCCAGCAGTGCCGACGGGAATCAGCCCCAGCATTTT
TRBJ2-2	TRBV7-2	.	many	CASSPHKEGQTGELFF	TGTGCCAGCAGCCCCCATAAAGAGGGACAAACCGGGGAGCTGTTTTTT
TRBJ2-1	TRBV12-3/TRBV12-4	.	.	CASSQPGHSSYNEQFF	TGTGCCAGCAGTCAGCCAGGACACAGCTCCTACAATGAGCAGTTCTTC
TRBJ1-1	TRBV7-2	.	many	CASSDLWQGHTEAFF	TGTGCCAGCAGCGACCTCTGGCAGGGGCACACTGAAGCTTTCTTT
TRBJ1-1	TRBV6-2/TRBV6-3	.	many	CASSSGVENTEAFF	TGTGCCAGCAGTTCTGGGGTGGAGAACACTGAAGCTTTCTTT
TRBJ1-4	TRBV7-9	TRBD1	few	CASSHGQAEKLFF	TGTGCCAGCAGCCACGGACAGGCTGAAAAACTGTTTTTT
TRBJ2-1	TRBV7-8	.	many	CASSGSGTATYNEQFF	TGTGCCAGCAGCGGTAGTGGGACCGCTACCTACAATGAGCAGTTCTTC
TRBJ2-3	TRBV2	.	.	CARRDRYTDTQYF	TGTGCCAGAAGGGACCGCTACACAGATACGCAGTATTTT
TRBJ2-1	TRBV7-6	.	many	CASSLREEGGEQFF	TGTGCCAGCAGCTTAAGAGAGGAGGGCGGCGAGCAGTTCTTC